A selection of T cell receptor beta chains follows, all from one sample in a study of shared clonotypes between healthy human individuals. The table came from immunoSEQ multiplex PCR; TCRdb's copy has only in-frame clones and leaves some out. The sample lists roughly 2,000,000 clones, about 95% occurring once. Sequenced: naive CD8+ T cells sorted from blood. The receptor set was obtained from a man aged 18 to 30 in good health. The conserved cysteine and the conserved F or W are not part of the CDR3 here. The order of the fields is J gene, V gene, CDR3 protein.

J: TRBJ2-7; V: TRBV5-8; CDR3: ASSSGQGAYEQY
J: TRBJ2-1; V: TRBV6-6; CDR3: ASTPLGNWYNEQF
J: TRBJ2-7; V: TRBV28; CDR3: ASSTSSGYEQY
J: TRBJ2-7; V: TRBV30; CDR3: AWSPDSRYEQY
J: TRBJ2-7; V: TRBV5-6; CDR3: ASSFSLKIAGEVYEQY
J: TRBJ2-7; V: TRBV29-1; CDR3: SVVGMGEQY
J: TRBJ1-1; V: TRBV27; CDR3: ASSGISAIWETEAF
J: TRBJ1-1; V: TRBV6-5; CDR3: ASSYTGLNTEAF
J: TRBJ2-7; V: TRBV7-9; CDR3: ASSLWTPYEQY
J: TRBJ1-1; V: TRBV4-1; CDR3: ASSTSGNVGVNTEAF
J: TRBJ2-3; V: TRBV11-1; CDR3: ASSYRGEWTDTQY
J: TRBJ1-4; V: TRBV13; CDR3: ASSPGLDEKLF
J: TRBJ2-5; V: TRBV2; CDR3: ASSDEASTQY
J: TRBJ2-7; V: TRBV10-3; CDR3: AISDSQGASYEQY
J: TRBJ2-1; V: TRBV28; CDR3: ASSLWGDEQF
J: TRBJ1-1; V: TRBV18; CDR3: ASSPDRTDLNTEAF
J: TRBJ2-3; V: TRBV27; CDR3: ASSLPPPVRARASTDTQY
J: TRBJ1-1; V: TRBV27; CDR3: ASSSHLAIPEAF
J: TRBJ1-1; V: TRBV27; CDR3: ASSLYPGQEAF
J: TRBJ2-5; V: TRBV27; CDR3: ASSSRGEGETQY
J: TRBJ2-3; V: TRBV30; CDR3: AWSDGTRGLTDTQY
J: TRBJ2-7; V: TRBV21-1; CDR3: ASSIGGTSGYEQY
J: TRBJ2-2; V: TRBV5-1; CDR3: ASSLPGGPGELF
J: TRBJ2-2; V: TRBV18; CDR3: ASSDDNTGELF
J: TRBJ2-2; V: TRBV4-2; CDR3: ASSGEGEGRTGELF
J: TRBJ2-7; V: TRBV5-1; CDR3: ASRDIISYEQY
J: TRBJ2-2; V: TRBV9; CDR3: ASSVAKKGLGTGELF
J: TRBJ2-3; V: TRBV11-2; CDR3: ASSLDGAGMVAQY
J: TRBJ1-5; V: TRBV5-5; CDR3: ASSQIQGLQPQH
J: TRBJ2-7; V: TRBV10-1; CDR3: ASSDGGEGSYEQY
J: TRBJ1-5; V: TRBV13; CDR3: ASSEQGGNQPQH
J: TRBJ1-5; V: TRBV2; CDR3: ASSDWDSNQPQH
J: TRBJ2-3; V: TRBV10-1; CDR3: ASSGGTEADTQY
J: TRBJ2-7; V: TRBV5-8; CDR3: ASLGGVEQY
J: TRBJ1-1; V: TRBV19; CDR3: ASSISYGRENTEAF
J: TRBJ1-2; V: TRBV6-5; CDR3: ASSVKGNYGYT
J: TRBJ2-7; V: TRBV9; CDR3: ASSEPPGTSGKTYEQY
J: TRBJ1-1; V: TRBV13; CDR3: ASSSTGAMNTEAF
J: TRBJ2-7; V: TRBV10-3; CDR3: AISGAQGTGEEQY
J: TRBJ1-2; V: TRBV27; CDR3: ASSVLREPRSGYT
J: TRBJ2-7; V: TRBV18; CDR3: ASSNAWRTDSYEQY
J: TRBJ2-1; V: TRBV10-2; CDR3: ASSEGLAPHNEQF
J: TRBJ2-2; V: TRBV13; CDR3: ASSLVGSNTGELF
J: TRBJ2-1; V: TRBV4-1; CDR3: ASSQAWREGNEQF
J: TRBJ2-1; V: TRBV18; CDR3: ASSPDTSSYNEQF
J: TRBJ2-7; V: TRBV7-9; CDR3: ASSRGQTSYEQY
J: TRBJ1-1; V: TRBV27; CDR3: ASSPRDRDAEAF
J: TRBJ2-1; V: TRBV10-1; CDR3: ASSLPAINEQF
J: TRBJ2-5; V: TRBV11-2; CDR3: ATRRQEETQY
J: TRBJ2-2; V: TRBV9; CDR3: ASSEQGTGELF
J: TRBJ2-7; V: TRBV7-8; CDR3: ASSWRPTYEQY
J: TRBJ2-7; V: TRBV19; CDR3: ASSIAGTPYEQY
J: TRBJ2-7; V: TRBV4-1; CDR3: ASSQEDFPYEQY
J: TRBJ2-2; V: TRBV6-5; CDR3: ASRRRTGELF